These 9 T cell receptor beta chains share one sample of origin, sequenced in a study of shared clonotypes between healthy human individuals. Libraries were prepared by immunoSEQ multiplex PCR; TCRdb keeps only in-frame clonotypes and omits some of them. The sample lists some 1.5 million clones, more than 95% occurring once. Sequences were obtained from naive CD4+ T cells sorted from blood. Subset defined: CD45RA+ positively selected. The receptors were gathered from a man aged 25-45 years in good health.

The V call is TRBV11-3, the J call TRBJ2-5; 12 bases line up with TRBD2. Germline CDR1 reads SGHNT; CDR2 reads YENEEA. This CDR3 spans 16 amino acids. V was clipped by 1 base and J by 7 bases; unmatched bases: 7. CDR3 region: CASSLVLAGGDGTQYF. CDR3 nucleotide sequence: TGTGCCAGCAGCTTAGTCCTAGCGGGAGGGGACGGGACCCAGTACTTC.

The rearrangement links TRBV28 to TRBJ2-3; 9 bases map to TRBD2. Trimming at V came to 1 base and at J to 4 bases, leaving 9 bases not matched to a gene. Germline CDR1 is MDHEN and CDR2 is SYDVKM. The CDR3 covers 17 residues. CDR3 coding DNA: TGTGCCAGCAGTTTATTGCTTCCGGGACTAGCACCAGATACGCAGTATTTT. It codes for CASSLLLPGLAPDTQYF.

The rearrangement joins TRBV15 to TRBJ2-1; D not certain. V shed 1 base and J shed 3 bases, with 10 bases lying between them. From germline, CDR1 is LNHNV and CDR2 YYDKDF (reference sequence). This CDR3 is built from 15 residues. The chain's CDR3 is CATSRGGYYYNEQFF. CDR3 nucleotide sequence: TGTGCCACCAGCAGAGGCGGTTACTACTACAATGAGCAGTTCTTC.

This clone showed up just once. The chain employs TRBV27 and TRBJ1-4; weak D call: TRBD1 (6 bases). Germline lookup yields CDR1 MNHEY and CDR2 SMNVEV (reference sequence). The V end was cut by 7 bases, the J end by 4 bases, with 10 bases between. CDR3 length equals 13 residues. The CDR3: CASTQGVNEKLFF. The CDR3 DNA reads as TGTGCCAGCACACAGGGAGTTAATGAAAAACTGTTTTTT.

Here the CDR3 reads CASSEDRRSSYEQYF. For the CDR3, the DNA is TGTGCCAGCAGTGAAGACAGGAGAAGCTCCTACGAGCAGTACTTC. This chain uses TRBV25-1 with TRBJ2-7; TRBD1 is a possible D gene (6 bases). V lost 2 bases, J lost 0 bases, and 11 bases lay in between. The germline V gene encodes CDR1 MGHDK and CDR2 SYGVNS. This CDR3 comprises 15 residues.

This chain connects TRBV5-5 to TRBJ2-7; D is possibly TRBD2 (5 bases). Trimming removed 1 base at V and 2 bases at J, with 10 bases between. CDR3 length: 14 amino acids. CDR1 is SGHKS and CDR2 is YYEKEE in the germline V gene (reference sequence). The DNA for the CDR3 is TGTGCCAGCAGCTTGTTTGGGAGACCCTACGAGCAGTACTTC. Translating it yields CASSLFGRPYEQYF.

This sequence joins TRBV9 and TRBJ2-3, with D possibly matching TRBD2 (5 bases). This CDR3 spans 17 amino acids. Trimming shortened V by 0 bases and J by 0 bases, and 14 bases separated the two germline ends. Per the germline V gene, CDR1 is SGDLS and CDR2 is YYNGEE. CDR3 nucleotide sequence: TGTGCCAGCAGCGTAGTCAGCGGCCTCCGGAGCACAGATACGCAGTATTTT. It is translated as CASSVVSGLRSTDTQYF.

The rearrangement joins TRBV5-8 to TRBJ1-1; tentatively, D is TRBD1 (5 bases). The CDR3 sequence is 12 residues long. CDR1 is SGHTS and CDR2 is YDEGEE in the germline V gene. Trimming stripped 4 bases from V and 12 bases from J, with 16 bases between. CDR3 loop: CASSRPGPYTFF. CDR3 nucleotides: TGTGCCAGCAGCCGACCGGGACCCTACACTTTCTTT.

The chain couples TRBV27 to TRBJ2-7; D is tentatively TRBD1 or TRBD2 (7 bases each). Germline V lookup: CDR1 MNHEY, CDR2 SMNVEV (reference sequence). The CDR3 is 11 residues long. V was shortened by 5 bases and J by 12 bases, with 14 bases between the two germline ends. The CDR3 is CASSLRGGWYF. The CDR3 DNA reads TGTGCCAGCAGTCTCAGGGGGGGGTGGTACTTC.